The source of this T cell receptor (beta chain) is a study of blood T cell repertoires in COVID-19. The recovered donors of Cohort 3 showed two negative PCRs, clearance, or symptom resolution. Original handling: For nucleated cells, counts were estimated from reference gene primer amplification. Libraries were prepared by immunoSEQ multiplex PCR; TCRdb keeps only in-frame clonotypes and omits some of them. The V and J calls and clone size were taken over from that table, and D and trimming were inferred from the DNA. The sample records fewer than 350,000 clones, roughly nine tenths being singletons. The CDR3 spans 14 residues. With 10 bases removed from V and 0 bases from J, the gap between germline ends came to 12 bases. Germline CDR1 and CDR2: KGHDR and SFDVKD.

This clonotype was obtained from a middle-aged woman who had recovered from COVID-19. The sequencing input was PBMCs or T cells enriched from blood (not recorded which). The V gene is TRBV24-1, the J gene TRBJ1-5; D call uncertain. The CDR3, as DNA: TGTGCCACAAGCACTTCGTATAGCAATCAGCCCCAGCATTTT. Translating gives CATSTSYSNQPQHF.